This TCR beta chain was identified during a study of shared clonotypes between healthy human individuals. Sorted-subset replicate PCRs used about 0.2 ug of genomic DNA. This amount corresponded to some 32,000 T cell genomes. Using immunoSEQ multiplex PCR, the repertoire was profiled, and TCRdb retains in-frame clones only, with some absent. The table records 2.3 million or so clones, roughly 93% of them present only once. Comment on this clone: Its antigen remains unidentified.

The study, taken as a whole, reports: For naive CD4 cells, roughly 5.5% of clonotypes were shared across four donors.

CDR3 size: 13 residues. With 3 bases clipped from V and 5 bases from J, the junction kept 2 bases outside the gene matches. The germline V gene encodes CDR1 SQVTM and CDR2 ANQGSEA. This clonotype was obtained from a man younger than 35 in good health. Some clones in this sample may be carry-over from other donors' samples. Specimen: naive CD4+ T cells from PBMCs. Subset meaning: CD45RA+ positively selected. The J gene is TRBJ1-5, the V gene TRBV29-1, with 9 bases fitting TRBD1. In nucleotides, the CDR3 is TGCAGCGTTGAGGGACAGGGCGATCAGCCCCAGCATTTT. This encodes CSVEGQGDQPQHF.